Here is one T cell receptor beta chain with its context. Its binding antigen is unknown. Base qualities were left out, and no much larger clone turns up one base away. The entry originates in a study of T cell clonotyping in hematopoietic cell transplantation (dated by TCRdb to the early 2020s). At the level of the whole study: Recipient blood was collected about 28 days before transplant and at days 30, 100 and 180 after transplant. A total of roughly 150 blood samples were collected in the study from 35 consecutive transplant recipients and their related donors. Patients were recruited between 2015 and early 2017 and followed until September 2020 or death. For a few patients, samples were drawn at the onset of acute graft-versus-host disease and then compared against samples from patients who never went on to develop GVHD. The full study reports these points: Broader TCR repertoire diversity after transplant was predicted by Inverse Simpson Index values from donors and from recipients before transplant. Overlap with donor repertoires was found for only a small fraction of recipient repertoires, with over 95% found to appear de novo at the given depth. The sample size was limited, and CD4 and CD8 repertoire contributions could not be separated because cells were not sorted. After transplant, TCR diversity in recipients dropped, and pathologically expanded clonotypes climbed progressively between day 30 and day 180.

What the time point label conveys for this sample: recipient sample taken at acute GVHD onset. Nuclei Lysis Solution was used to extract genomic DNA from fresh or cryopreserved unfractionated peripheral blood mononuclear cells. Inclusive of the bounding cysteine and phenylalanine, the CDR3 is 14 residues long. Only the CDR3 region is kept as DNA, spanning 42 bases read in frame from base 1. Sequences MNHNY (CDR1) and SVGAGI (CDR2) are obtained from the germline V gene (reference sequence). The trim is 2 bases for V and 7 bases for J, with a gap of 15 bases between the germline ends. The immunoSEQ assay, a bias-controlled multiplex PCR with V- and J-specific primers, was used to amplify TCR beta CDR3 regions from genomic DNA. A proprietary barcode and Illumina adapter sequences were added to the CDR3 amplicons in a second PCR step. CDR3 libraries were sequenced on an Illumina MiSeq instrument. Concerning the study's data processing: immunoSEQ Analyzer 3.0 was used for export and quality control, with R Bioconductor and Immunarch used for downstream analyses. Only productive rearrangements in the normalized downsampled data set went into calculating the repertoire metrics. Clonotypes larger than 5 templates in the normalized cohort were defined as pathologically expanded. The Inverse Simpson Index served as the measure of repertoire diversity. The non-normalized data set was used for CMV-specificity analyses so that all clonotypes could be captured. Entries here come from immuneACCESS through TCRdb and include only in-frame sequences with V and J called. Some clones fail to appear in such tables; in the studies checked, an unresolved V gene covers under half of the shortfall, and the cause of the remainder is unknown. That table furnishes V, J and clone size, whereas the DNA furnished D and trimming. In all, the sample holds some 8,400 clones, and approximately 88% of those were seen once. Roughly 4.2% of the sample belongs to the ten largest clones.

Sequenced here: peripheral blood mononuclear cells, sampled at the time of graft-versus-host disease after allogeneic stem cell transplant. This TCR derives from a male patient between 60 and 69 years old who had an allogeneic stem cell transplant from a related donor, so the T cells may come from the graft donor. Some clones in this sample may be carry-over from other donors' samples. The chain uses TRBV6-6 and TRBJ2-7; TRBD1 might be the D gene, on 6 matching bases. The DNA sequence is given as TGTGCCAGCAGTTACCTCGACCGAGGGGGAGAGCAGTACTTC. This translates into CASSYLDRGGEQYF.